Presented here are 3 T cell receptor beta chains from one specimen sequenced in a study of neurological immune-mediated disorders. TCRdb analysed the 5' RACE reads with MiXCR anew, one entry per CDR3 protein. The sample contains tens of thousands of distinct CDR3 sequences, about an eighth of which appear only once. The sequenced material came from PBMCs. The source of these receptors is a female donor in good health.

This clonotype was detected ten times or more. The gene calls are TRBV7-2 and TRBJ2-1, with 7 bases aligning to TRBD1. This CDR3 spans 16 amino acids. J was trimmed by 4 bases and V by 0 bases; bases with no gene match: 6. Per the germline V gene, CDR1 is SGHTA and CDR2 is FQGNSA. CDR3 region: CASSLASNRGYNEQFF. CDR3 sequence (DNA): TGTGCCAGCAGCTTAGCATCGAACAGGGGATACAATGAGCAGTTCTTC.

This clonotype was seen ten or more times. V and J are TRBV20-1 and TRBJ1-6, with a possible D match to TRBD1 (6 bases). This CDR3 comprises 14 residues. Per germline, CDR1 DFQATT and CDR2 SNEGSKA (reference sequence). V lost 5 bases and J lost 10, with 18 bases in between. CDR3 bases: TGCAGTGCTCGGGGGGGGGCCGTACAGTCACCCCTCCACTTT. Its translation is CSARGGAVQSPLHF.

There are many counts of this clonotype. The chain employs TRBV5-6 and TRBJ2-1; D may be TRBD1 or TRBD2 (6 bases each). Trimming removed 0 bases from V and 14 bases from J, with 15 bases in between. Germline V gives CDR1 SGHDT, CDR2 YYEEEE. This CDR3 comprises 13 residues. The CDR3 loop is CASSLGLGGPEFF. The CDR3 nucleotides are TGTGCCAGCAGCTTGGGTCTGGGGGGCCCGGAGTTCTTC.